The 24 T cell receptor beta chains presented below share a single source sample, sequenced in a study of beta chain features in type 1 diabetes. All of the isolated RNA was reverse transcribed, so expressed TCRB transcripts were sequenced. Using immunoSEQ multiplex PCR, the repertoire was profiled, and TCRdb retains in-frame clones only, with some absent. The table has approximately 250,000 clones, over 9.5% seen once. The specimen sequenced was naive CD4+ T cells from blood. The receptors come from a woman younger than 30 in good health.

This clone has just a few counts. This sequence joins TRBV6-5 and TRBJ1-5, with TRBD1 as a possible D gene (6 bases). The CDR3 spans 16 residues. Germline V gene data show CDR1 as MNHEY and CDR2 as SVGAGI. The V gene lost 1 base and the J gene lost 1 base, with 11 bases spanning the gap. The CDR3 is CASSYLRQESNQPQHF. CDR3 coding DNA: TGTGCCAGCAGTTACTTGAGACAGGAAAGCAATCAGCCCCAGCATTTT.

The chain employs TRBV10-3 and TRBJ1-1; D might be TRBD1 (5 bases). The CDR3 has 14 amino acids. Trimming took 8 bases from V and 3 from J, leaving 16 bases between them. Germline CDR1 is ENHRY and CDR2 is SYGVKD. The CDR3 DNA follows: TGTGCCATCTTAAGGGGCAGGGATCACACTGAAGCTTTCTTT. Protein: CAILRGRDHTEAFF.

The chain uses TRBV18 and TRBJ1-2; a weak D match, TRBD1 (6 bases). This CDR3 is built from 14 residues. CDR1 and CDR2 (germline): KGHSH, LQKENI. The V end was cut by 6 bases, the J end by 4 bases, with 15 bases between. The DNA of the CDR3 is TGTGCCAGCTCGCCGACAGGCCAACCCTATGGCTACACCTTC. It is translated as CASSPTGQPYGYTF.

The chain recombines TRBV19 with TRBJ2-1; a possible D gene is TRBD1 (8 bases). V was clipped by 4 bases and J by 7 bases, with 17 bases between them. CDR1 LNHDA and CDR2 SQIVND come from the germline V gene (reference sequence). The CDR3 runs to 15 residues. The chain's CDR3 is CASSRWTGRENEQFF. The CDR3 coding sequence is TGTGCCAGTAGTAGGTGGACAGGGAGGGAAAATGAGCAGTTCTTC.

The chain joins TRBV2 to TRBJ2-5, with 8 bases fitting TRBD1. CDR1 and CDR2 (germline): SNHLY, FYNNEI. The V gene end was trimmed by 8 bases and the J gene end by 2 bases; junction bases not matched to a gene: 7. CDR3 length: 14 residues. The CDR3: CASEGTGLQETQYF. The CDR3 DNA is TGTGCCAGCGAAGGGACAGGCCTTCAAGAGACCCAGTACTTC.

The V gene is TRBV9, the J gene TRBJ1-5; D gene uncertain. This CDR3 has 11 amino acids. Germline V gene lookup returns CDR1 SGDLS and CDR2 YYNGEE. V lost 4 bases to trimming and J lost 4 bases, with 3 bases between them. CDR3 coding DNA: TGTGCCAGCAGCCCGAATCAGCCCCAGCATTTT. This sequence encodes CASSPNQPQHF.

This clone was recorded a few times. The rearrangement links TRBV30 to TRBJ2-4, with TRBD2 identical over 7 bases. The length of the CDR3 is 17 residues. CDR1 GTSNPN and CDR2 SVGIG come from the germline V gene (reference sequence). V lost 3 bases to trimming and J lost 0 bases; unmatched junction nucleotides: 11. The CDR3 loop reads CAWSSVAGVGAKNIQYF. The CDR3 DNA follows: TGTGCCTGGAGCTCGGTCGCGGGAGTGGGAGCCAAAAACATTCAGTACTTC.

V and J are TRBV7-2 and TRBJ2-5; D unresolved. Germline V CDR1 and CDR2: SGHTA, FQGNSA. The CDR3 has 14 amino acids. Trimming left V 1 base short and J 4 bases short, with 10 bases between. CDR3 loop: CASSLVLLRETQYF. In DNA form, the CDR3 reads TGTGCCAGCAGCTTAGTTCTCCTTAGAGAGACCCAGTACTTC. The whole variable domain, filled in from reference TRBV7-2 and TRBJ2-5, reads GAGVSQSPSNKVTEKGKDVELRCDPISGHTALYWYRQSLGQGLEFLIYFQGNSAPDKSGLPSDRFSAERTGGSVSTLTIQRTQQEDSAVYLCASSLVLLRETQYFGPGTRLLVL.

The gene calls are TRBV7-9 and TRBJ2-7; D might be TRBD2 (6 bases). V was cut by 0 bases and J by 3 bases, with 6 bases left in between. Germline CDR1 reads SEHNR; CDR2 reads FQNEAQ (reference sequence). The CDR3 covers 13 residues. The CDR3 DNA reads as TGTGCCAGCAGCTTAGCCGGGGGCTACGAGCAGTACTTC. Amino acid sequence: CASSLAGGYEQYF.

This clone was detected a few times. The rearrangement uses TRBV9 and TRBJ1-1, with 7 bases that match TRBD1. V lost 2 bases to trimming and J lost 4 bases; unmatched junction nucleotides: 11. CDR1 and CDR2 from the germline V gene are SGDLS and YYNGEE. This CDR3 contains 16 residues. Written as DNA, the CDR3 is TGTGCCAGCAGCGTGAGGCACCACAGGGGAGGCACTGAAGCTTTCTTT. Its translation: CASSVRHHRGGTEAFF.

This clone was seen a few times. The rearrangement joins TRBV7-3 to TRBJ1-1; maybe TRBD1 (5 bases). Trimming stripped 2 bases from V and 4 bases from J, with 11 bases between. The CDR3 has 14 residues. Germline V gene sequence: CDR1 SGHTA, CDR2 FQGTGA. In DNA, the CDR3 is TGTGCCAGCAGCTTAGGAGGGGTAGGCACTGAAGCTTTCTTT. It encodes CASSLGGVGTEAFF.

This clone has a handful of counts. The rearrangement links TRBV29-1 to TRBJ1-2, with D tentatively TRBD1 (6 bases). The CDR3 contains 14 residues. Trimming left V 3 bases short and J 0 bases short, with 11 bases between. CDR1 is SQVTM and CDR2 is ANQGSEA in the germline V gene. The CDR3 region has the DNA TGCAGCGTTGACATGACAGGTTCTAACTATGGCTACACCTTC. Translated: CSVDMTGSNYGYTF.

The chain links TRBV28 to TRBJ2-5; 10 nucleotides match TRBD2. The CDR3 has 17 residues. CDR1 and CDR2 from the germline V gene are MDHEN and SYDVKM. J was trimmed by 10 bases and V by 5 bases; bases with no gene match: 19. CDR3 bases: TGTGCCAGCAGTACGCAACGGACTAGCGGTACAAGGTGGGGCCAGTACTTC. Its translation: CASSTQRTSGTRWGQYF.

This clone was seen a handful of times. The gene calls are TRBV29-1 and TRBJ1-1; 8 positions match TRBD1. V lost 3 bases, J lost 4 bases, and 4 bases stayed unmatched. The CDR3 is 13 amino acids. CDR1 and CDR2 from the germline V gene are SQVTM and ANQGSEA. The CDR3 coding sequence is TGCAGCGTTGATCAGGGGGCGGTCACTGAAGCTTTCTTT. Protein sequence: CSVDQGAVTEAFF.

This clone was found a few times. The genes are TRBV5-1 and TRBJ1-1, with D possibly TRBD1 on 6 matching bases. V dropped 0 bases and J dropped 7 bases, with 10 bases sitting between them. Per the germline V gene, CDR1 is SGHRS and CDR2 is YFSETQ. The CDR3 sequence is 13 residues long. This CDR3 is CASSLDRQVEAFF. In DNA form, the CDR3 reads TGCGCCAGCAGCTTGGATCGACAGGTTGAAGCTTTCTTT. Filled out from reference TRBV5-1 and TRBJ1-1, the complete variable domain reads KAGVTQTPRYLIKTRGQQVTLSCSPISGHRSVSWYQQTPGQGLQFLFEYFSETQRNKGNFPGRFSGRQFSNSRSEMNVSTLELGDSALYLCASSLDRQVEAFFGQGTRLTVV.

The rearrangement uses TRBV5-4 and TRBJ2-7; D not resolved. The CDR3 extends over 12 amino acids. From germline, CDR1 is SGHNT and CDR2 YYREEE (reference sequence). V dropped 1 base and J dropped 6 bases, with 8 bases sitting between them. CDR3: CASSLRSGEQYF. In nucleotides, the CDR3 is TGTGCCAGCAGCTTGCGATCGGGCGAGCAGTACTTC.

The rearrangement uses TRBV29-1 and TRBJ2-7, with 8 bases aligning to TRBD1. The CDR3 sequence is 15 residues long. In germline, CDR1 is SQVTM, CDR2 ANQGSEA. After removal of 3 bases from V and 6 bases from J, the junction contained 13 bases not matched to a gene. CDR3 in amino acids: CSVDDRGQGLGEQYF. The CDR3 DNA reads TGCAGCGTTGATGACCGCGGACAGGGATTGGGCGAGCAGTACTTC.

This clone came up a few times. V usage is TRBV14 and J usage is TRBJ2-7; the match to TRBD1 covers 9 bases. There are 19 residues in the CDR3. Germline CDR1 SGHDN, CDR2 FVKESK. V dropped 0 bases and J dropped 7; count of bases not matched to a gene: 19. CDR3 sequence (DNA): TGTGCCAGCAGCCAAGAGGGGTACAGGGGGCTCATTAAACTACGGGAGCAGTACTTC. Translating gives CASSQEGYRGLIKLREQYF.

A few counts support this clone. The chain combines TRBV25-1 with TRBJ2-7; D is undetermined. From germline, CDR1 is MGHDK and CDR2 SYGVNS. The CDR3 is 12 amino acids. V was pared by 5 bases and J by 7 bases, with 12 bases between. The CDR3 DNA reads TGTGCCAGCAGTAATTCTGCGAAAGAGCAGTACTTC. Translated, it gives CASSNSAKEQYF.

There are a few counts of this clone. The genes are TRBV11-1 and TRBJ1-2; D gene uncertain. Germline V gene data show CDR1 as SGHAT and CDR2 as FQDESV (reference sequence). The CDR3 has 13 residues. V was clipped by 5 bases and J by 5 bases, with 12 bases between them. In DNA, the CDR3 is TGTGCCAGCAGCGCCCGGTTCGGGTATGGCTACACCTTC. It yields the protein CASSARFGYGYTF.

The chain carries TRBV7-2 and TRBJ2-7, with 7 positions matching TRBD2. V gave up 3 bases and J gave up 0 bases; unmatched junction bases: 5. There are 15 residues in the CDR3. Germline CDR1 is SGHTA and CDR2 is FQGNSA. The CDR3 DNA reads TGTGCCAGCAGCTTCTCAGCGGGGCACTCCTACGAGCAGTACTTC. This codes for CASSFSAGHSYEQYF. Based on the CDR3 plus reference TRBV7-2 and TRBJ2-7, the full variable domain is GAGVSQSPSNKVTEKGKDVELRCDPISGHTALYWYRQSLGQGLEFLIYFQGNSAPDKSGLPSDRFSAERTGGSVSTLTIQRTQQEDSAVYLCASSFSAGHSYEQYFGPGTRLTVT.

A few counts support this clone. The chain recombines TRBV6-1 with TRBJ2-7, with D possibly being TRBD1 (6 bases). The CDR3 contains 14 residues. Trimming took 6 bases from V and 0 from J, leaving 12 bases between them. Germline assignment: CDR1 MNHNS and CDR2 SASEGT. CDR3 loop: CASSSLQGSYEQYF. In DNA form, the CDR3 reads TGTGCCAGCAGCTCCTTACAGGGCTCCTACGAGCAGTACTTC.

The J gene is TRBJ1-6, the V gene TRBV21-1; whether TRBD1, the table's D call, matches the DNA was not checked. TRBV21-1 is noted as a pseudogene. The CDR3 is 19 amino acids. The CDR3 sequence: CASSKARDRASSYNSPLHF. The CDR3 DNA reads TGTGCCAGCAGCAAAGCGAGGGACAGGGCTAGCTCCTATAATTCACCCCTCCACTTT.

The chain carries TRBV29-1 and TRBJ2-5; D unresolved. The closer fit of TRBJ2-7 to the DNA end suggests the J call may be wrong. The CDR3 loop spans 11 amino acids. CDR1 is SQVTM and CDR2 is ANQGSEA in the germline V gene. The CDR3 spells CSVGPSYEQYF. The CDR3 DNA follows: TGCAGCGTTGGCCCATCCTACGAGCAGTACTTC.